These 18 T cell receptor beta chains were sequenced from one sample in a study of blood T cells in healthy people across ages. A second PCR of roughly 7 to 11 cycles used a sample-barcoded 5' primer and a J-beta primer mix. In TCRdb, the 5' RACE reads were re-called with MiXCR into one record per CDR3 protein. Among roughly 2 million distinct CDR3 sequences listed, 40% to 55% were seen once. Sequences were obtained from blood. The receptors come from a woman aged 40 to 50 in good health.

This clonotype has at least ten counts. The chain joins TRBV15 to TRBJ2-5; TRBD2 aligns across 8 bases. The CDR3 runs 17 residues. The J segment lost 4 bases and the V segment lost 0 bases, leaving 10 bases of the junction unmatched. Germline V gene data show CDR1 as LNHNV and CDR2 as YYDKDF (reference sequence). The CDR3 DNA sequence: TGTGCCACCAGCAGAGAAAAGGAGGCGGGGGGAGGAGAGACCCAGTACTTC. The encoded protein is CATSREKEAGGGETQYF.

The rearrangement links TRBV4-3 to TRBJ2-5; a weak D match, TRBD1 (6 bases). V lost 3 bases and J 2 bases, leaving 13 bases between the germline ends. The CDR3 consists of 15 residues. Germline V CDR1 and CDR2: LGHNA, YSLEER. The CDR3 loop is CASSQNSGVQETQYF. CDR3 nucleotide sequence: TGCGCCAGCAGCCAGAATTCAGGGGTACAAGAGACCCAGTACTTC.

This clonotype was seen a handful of times. This chain connects TRBV14 to TRBJ2-1; D not resolved. Looked up from germline, CDR1 is SGHDN and CDR2 is FVKESK. The CDR3 covers 14 residues. V was clipped by 6 bases and J by 5 bases, with 14 bases between them. CDR3 protein: CASRGVAGNNEQFF. Here the CDR3 DNA reads TGTGCCAGCAGGGGCGTCGCTGGGAACAATGAGCAGTTCTTC.

The chain combines TRBV6-5 with TRBJ1-6; D may be TRBD1 (5 bases). V gave up 2 bases and J gave up 1 base, with 15 bases separating them. Germline V gene sequence: CDR1 MNHEY, CDR2 SVGAGI. CDR3 length: 18 amino acids. CDR3 region: CASSYRDPGRSYNSPLHF. The CDR3 DNA sequence: TGTGCCAGCAGTTACCGGGACCCTGGAAGATCCTATAATTCACCCCTCCACTTT.

This clonotype appeared a single time. The chain carries TRBV7-9 and TRBJ2-3, with D tentatively TRBD1 or TRBD2 (5 bases each). The CDR3 runs 18 residues. Germline loops: CDR1 SEHNR, CDR2 FQNEAQ (reference sequence). V lost 0 bases and J lost 4, with 20 bases in between. Here the CDR3 DNA reads TGTGCCAGCAGCTTAGCGCTTTCCCAGGCCGGGGCTGCAGATACGCAGTATTTT. This codes for CASSLALSQAGAADTQYF.

Concerning this clonotype itself: The germline gene is not matched at one end of the junction; a read error may be the cause. The chain recombines TRBV14 with TRBJ2-6; possibly TRBD1 or TRBD2 for D (5 bases each). The CDR3 extends over 17 amino acids. Germline CDR1 and CDR2: SGHDN and FVKESK. CDR3 protein: CASSPGRRYSGVNVLTF. The CDR3 DNA reads TGTGCCAGCAGCCCGGGACGGAGATACTCTGGGGTCAACGTCCTGACTTTC.

Turning to this clonotype: A much larger clone sits a single nucleotide away, making a read error possible. Because the CDR3's place on the DNA is in doubt, the DNA is left out and the CDR3 is given as listed by TCRdb. V usage is TRBV5-1 and J usage is TRBJ2-2; TRBD1, the table's D call, was not compared with the DNA. The germline CDR1 and CDR2 sequences are SGHRS and YFSETQ. Termini included, the CDR3 measures 14 amino acids. The CDR3 here is CASSWGQGTGERFF.

V is TRBV4-2 and J is TRBJ2-5; unclear D gene. Trimming stripped 1 base from V and 3 bases from J, with 6 bases between. CDR3 length: 13 residues. Germline-derived CDR1 and CDR2 are LGHNA and YNFKEQ. The CDR3 DNA reads as TGTGCCAGCAGCCAAGCCCTAAAAGAGACCCAGTACTTC. It is translated as CASSQALKETQYF.

The V call is TRBV27, the J call TRBJ2-3, with 9 bases aligning to TRBD1. The CDR3 has 17 residues. Germline CDR1 reads MNHEY; CDR2 reads SMNVEV (reference sequence). The V gene end was trimmed by 5 bases and the J gene end by 3 bases; junction bases not matched to a gene: 12. The CDR3 DNA reads as TGTGCCAGCAGTCCGTTAAGACAGGGGGGACAGACAGATACGCAGTATTTT. It codes for CASSPLRQGGQTDTQYF.

This clonotype was recorded a few times. This sequence joins TRBV7-9 and TRBJ2-7; TRBD1 is a possible D gene (5 bases). V lost 6 bases and J lost 0, with 15 bases in between. Germline V gives CDR1 SEHNR, CDR2 FQNEAQ (reference sequence). This CDR3 is built from 15 residues. The DNA of the CDR3 is TGTGCCAGCAGACTCAAGGGGCGTAGCTCCTACGAGCAGTACTTC. Protein: CASRLKGRSSYEQYF.

The rearrangement uses TRBV20-1 and TRBJ2-3; 7 positions match TRBD1. The CDR3 has 17 residues. Germline CDR1 reads DFQATT; CDR2 reads SNEGSKA (reference sequence). V shed 1 base and J 4 bases; nucleotides not matched to a gene: 14. CDR3 coding DNA: TGCAGTGCTAGAGGGCAACTTGGGACAGCCCCCTCAGATACGCAGTATTTT. This sequence encodes CSARGQLGTAPSDTQYF.

This clonotype came up a few times. This chain links TRBV7-3 with TRBJ1-1; 9 bases align to TRBD1. V was pared by 5 bases and J by 11 bases, with 12 bases of the junction left unmatched. This CDR3 is built from 14 residues. Germline lookup yields CDR1 SGHTA and CDR2 FQGTGA. The CDR3 DNA is TGTGCCAGCAGCGACCAAGGGACAGGGTCGGTCGCTTTCTTT. Its translation is CASSDQGTGSVAFF.

The chain is built from TRBV29-1 and TRBJ1-2; D is unresolved. V lost 4 bases and J 3 bases, leaving 6 bases between the germline ends. CDR3 size: 11 residues. Germline V gene sequence: CDR1 SQVTM, CDR2 ANQGSEA. Here the CDR3 DNA reads TGCAGCGTTGGCTTCGACTATGGCTACACCTTC. Protein sequence: CSVGFDYGYTF.

The rearrangement links TRBV15 to TRBJ2-1, with a tentative D call TRBD2 (5 bases). Deletions cut 2 bases from V and 6 bases from J, with 11 bases between. Germline V gene sequence: CDR1 LNHNV, CDR2 YYDKDF (reference sequence). The CDR3 has 14 residues. The CDR3 DNA reads TGTGCCACCAGCAGAAGCCTAGCTACCAATGAGCAGTTCTTC. Protein product: CATSRSLATNEQFF.

The V gene is TRBV7-9, the J gene TRBJ2-1; D gene unclear. Between the trimmed V and J ends, which lost 11 bases and 0 bases, there was a span of 14 bases. CDR1 and CDR2 (germline): SEHNR, FQNEAQ (reference sequence). The CDR3 extends over 14 amino acids. CDR3 protein: CAVTRTSSYNEQFF. In nucleotides, the CDR3 is TGTGCCGTTACAAGGACGAGCTCCTACAATGAGCAGTTCTTC.

This sequence joins TRBV15 and TRBJ2-7; D gene uncertain. The end of the DNA aligns better with TRBJ2-5, so the J call may be wrong. Germline values: CDR1 LNHNV, CDR2 YYDKDF (reference sequence). The CDR3 is 13 residues long. CDR3 DNA sequence: TGTGCCACCAGCCCCAGAAAGGAGGAGACCCAGTACTTC. Its protein is CATSPRKEETQYF.

This clonotype showed up just a few times. The V and J genes are TRBV4-2 and TRBJ1-2, with 10 bases matching TRBD1. The CDR3 totals 14 residues. The germline CDR1 and CDR2 sequences are LGHNA and YNFKEQ. Trimming removed 1 base from V and 6 bases from J; junction bases left unmatched: 2. For the CDR3, the DNA is TGTGCCAGCAGCCAAGTGGGACAGGGGCATGGCTACACCTTC. Its translation is CASSQVGQGHGYTF.

The CDR3 nucleotides are TGTGCCAGCAGTTACGACCCAGCTCTTCTCAATGAGCAGTTCTTC. It specifies CASSYDPALLNEQFF. The V gene is TRBV6-2 or TRBV6-3, the J gene TRBJ2-1, with D uncertain. The germline V and J ends were trimmed by 2 bases and 6 bases, with 14 bases remaining between them. Per germline, CDR1 MNHEY and CDR2 SVGEGT. The CDR3 runs to 15 residues.